This T cell receptor beta chain was profiled in a study of blood T cell repertoires in COVID-19 (TCRdb year 2020). As for the study more broadly: Samples covering the acute and convalescent phases of COVID-19 were provided by collaborators in the United States, Italy and Spain. The prospective study material was composed of cDNA or gDNA derived from T cells, B-cell-depleted T cells, or PBMCs. Samples were obtained from the ongoing ImmuneRACE study (first 160 participants) and from 1,200 or so subjects provided by 6 global collaborators. The dataset comprised deeply sampled blood TCRbeta repertoires from subjects exposed to, actively infected with, or recovered from COVID-19. Where HLA class I and class II types were available, the types were taken from metadata supplied by the sample provider, not from assay-based typing. Nearly every sample came with metadata listing a de-identified subject ID, COVID-19 status, age in years and sex. A freely available public database, intended as a resource for researchers studying the immune response to SARS-CoV-2, is where the repertoires were released. Results and caveats for the whole study, not just this receptor: The quantity of clinical and demographic metadata differed by source and by participant and was supplied without curation.

Note on this clone: Its antigen is still unknown. Base qualities are missing; no much larger clone stands one base away.

The germline V gene (reference sequence) sets CDR1 to GTSNPN and CDR2 to SVGIG. Relative to germline, V is 0 bases shorter and J is 8 bases shorter, with 13 bases between their ends. Its CDR3 holds 14 amino acids, cysteine through phenylalanine. Just the 42-base CDR3 DNA is kept, in frame starting at base 1. A second Seattle source provided samples from volunteer blood donors who had recovered from COVID-19. The collaborating institutions used their own protocols to collect whole blood in K2EDTA tubes. Collaborator samples were shipped for TCRbeta analysis as frozen whole blood, isolated PBMCs, or DNA extracted from either sample type. The immunoSEQ Assay, a bias-controlled multiplex PCR, was used to amplify TCRbeta CDR3 regions from genomic DNA. The source study handled its data this way. The number of nucleated cells in each sample was estimated from the amplification of reference gene primers within the assay. To quantify the absolute abundance of each unique TCRbeta CDR3 rearrangement, sequence reads were collapsed and filtered. For each sample, productive Simpson clonality was calculated by taking the square root of Simpson's diversity index across productive rearrangements. TCRdb stores this immuneACCESS table with in-frame sequences only. Part of the clones is absent; in the studies checked, under half of the shortfall reflects unresolved V genes, and no reason is known for the rest. That table supplies the V and J calls and clone size; D and trimming were determined from the DNA. Within this sample are around 250,000 clones, with roughly 83% of them counted one time only. The ten largest account for 4.6% of the sample.

The sample consisted of peripheral blood. The V and J segments used are TRBV30 and TRBJ1-4; the D gene is perhaps TRBD1, from 5 matching bases. The TCR sequence derives from a man aged 60-69 years who had recovered from COVID-19. CDR3 loop: CAWSVTRVSEKLFF. The DNA sequence reads TGTGCCTGGAGTGTAACCAGGGTGAGCGAAAAACTGTTTTTT.